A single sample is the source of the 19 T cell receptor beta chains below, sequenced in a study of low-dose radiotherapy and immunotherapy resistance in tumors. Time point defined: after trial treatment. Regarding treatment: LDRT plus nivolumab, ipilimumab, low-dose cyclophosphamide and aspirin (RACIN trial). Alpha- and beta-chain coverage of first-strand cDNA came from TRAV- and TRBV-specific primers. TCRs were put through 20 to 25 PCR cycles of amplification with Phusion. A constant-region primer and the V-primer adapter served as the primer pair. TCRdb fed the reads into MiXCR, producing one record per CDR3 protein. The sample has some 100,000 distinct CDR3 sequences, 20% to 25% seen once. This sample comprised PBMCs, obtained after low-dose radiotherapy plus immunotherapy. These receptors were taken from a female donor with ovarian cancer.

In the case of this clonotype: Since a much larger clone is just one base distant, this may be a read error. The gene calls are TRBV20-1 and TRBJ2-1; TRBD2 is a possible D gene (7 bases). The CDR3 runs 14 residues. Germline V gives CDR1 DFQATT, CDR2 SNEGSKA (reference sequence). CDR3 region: CRAAGGGAINEQFF. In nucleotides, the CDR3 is TGCAGGGCGGCGGGCGGGGGCGCGATCAATGAGCAGTTCTTC.

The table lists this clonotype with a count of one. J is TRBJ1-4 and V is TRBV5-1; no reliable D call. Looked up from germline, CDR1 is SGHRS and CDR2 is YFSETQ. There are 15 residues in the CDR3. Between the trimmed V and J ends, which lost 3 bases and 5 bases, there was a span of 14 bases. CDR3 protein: CASSSGRSENEKLFF. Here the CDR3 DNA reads TGCGCCAGCAGCTCCGGGAGAAGCGAAAATGAAAAACTGTTTTTT.

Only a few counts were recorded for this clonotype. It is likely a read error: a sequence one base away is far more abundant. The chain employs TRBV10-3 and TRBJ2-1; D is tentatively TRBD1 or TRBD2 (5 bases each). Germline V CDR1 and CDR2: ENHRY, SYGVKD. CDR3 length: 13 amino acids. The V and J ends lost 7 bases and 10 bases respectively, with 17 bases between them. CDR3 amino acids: CAITKGTDYEQFF. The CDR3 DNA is TGTGCCATCACGAAAGGGACCGACTACGAGCAGTTCTTC.

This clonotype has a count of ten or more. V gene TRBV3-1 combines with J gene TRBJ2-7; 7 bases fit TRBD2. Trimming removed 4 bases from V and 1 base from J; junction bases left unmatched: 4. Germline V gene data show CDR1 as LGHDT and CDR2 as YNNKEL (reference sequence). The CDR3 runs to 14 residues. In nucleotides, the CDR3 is TGTGCCAGCAGCCCCAACGGGGGGTCCTACGAGCAGTACTTC. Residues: CASSPNGGSYEQYF.

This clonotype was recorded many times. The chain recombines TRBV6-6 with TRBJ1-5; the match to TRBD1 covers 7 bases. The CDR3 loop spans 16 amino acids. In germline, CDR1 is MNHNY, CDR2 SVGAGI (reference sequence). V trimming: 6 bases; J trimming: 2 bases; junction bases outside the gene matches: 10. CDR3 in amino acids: CASSQIRQGGNQPQHF. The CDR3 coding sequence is TGTGCCAGCAGCCAAATCAGACAGGGCGGCAATCAGCCCCAGCATTTT.

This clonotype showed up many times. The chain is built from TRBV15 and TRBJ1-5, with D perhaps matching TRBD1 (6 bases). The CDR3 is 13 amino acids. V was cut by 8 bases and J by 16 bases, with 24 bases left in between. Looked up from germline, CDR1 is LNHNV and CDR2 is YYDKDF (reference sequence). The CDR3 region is CATGPPGTMVTHF. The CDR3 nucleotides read TGTGCCACCGGCCCACCTGGGACAATGGTGACTCATTTT.

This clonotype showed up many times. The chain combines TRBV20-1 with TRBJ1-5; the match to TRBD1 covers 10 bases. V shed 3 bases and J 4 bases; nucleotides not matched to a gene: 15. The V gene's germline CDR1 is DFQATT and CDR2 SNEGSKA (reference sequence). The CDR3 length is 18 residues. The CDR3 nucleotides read TGCAGTGCTAGGGGGAGGGACAGGGGAATTTCGGGAAATCAGCCCCAGCATTTT. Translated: CSARGRDRGISGNQPQHF.

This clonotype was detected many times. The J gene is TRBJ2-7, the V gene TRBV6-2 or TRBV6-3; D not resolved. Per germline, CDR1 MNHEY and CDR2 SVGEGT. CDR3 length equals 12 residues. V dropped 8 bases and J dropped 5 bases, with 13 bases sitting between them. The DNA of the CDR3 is TGTGCCAGCCGGCCAGGATTTAACGAGCAGTACTTC. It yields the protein CASRPGFNEQYF.

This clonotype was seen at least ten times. The CDR3 DNA sequence: TGCAGCGCAGAAAACCATGGTTTCACAGATACGCAGTATTTT. This encodes CSAENHGFTDTQYF. The gene calls are TRBV29-1 and TRBJ2-3, with unresolved D. Germline V lookup: CDR1 SQVTM, CDR2 ANQGSEA. The CDR3 loop spans 14 amino acids. The V and J ends lost 7 bases and 2 bases respectively, with 16 bases between them.

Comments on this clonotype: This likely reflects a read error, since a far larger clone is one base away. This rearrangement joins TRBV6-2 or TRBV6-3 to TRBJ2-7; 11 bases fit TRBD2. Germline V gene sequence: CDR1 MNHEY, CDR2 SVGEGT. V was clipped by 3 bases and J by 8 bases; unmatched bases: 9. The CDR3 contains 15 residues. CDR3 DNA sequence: TGTGCCAGCAGTTATCGGCTAGCGGGGGGTAGCAAGCAGTACTTC. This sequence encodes CASSYRLAGGSKQYF.

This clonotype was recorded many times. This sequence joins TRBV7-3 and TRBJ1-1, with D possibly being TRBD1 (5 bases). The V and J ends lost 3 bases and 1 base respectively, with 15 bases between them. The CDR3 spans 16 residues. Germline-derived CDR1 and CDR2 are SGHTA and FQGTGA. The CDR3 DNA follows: TGTGCCAGCAGCTTGACAGCCTTGCTGGGGAACACTGAAGCTTTCTTT. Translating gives CASSLTALLGNTEAFF.

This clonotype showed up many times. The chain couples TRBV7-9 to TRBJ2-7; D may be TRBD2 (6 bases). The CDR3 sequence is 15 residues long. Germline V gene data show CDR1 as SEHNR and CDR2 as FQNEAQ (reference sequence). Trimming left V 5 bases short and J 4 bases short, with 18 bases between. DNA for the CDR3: TGTGCCAGCAGCCCTAGTGCGGGACTGAGTTACGAGCAGTACTTC. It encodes CASSPSAGLSYEQYF.

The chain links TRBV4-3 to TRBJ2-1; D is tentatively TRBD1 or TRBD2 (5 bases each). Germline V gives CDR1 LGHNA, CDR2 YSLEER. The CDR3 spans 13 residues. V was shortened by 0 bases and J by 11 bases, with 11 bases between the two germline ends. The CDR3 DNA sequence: TGCGCCAGCAGCCAAGATGGGGGTTTTAAGCAGTTCTTC. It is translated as CASSQDGGFKQFF.

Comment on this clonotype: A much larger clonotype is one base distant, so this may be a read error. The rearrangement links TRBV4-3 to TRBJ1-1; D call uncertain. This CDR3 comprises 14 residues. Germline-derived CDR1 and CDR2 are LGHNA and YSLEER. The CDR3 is CTSSQGLSGTEAFF. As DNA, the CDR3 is TGCACCAGCAGCCAAGGGTTGAGCGGCACTGAAGCTTTCTTT.

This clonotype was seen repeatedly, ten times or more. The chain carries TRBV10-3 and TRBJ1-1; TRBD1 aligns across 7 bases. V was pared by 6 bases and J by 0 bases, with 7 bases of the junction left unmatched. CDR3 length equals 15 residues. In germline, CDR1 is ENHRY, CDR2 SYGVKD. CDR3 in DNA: TGTGCCATCAGATCACCGACAGGGTTGAACACTGAAGCTTTCTTT. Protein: CAIRSPTGLNTEAFF.

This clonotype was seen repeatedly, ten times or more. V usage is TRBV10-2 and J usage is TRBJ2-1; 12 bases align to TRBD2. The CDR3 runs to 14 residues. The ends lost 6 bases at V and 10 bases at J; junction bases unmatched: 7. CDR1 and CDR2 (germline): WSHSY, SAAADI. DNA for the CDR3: TGCGCCAGCAGGGCCCCCGGGACTAGCGGGGAGCAGTTCTTC. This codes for CASRAPGTSGEQFF.

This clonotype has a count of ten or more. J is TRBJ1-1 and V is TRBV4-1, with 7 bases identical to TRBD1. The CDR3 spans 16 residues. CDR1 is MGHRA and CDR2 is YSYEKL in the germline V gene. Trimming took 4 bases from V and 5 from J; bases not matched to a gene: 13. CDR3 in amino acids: CASSRQYRGGGTEAFF. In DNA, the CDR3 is TGCGCCAGCAGCCGCCAATACAGGGGAGGGGGTACTGAAGCTTTCTTT.

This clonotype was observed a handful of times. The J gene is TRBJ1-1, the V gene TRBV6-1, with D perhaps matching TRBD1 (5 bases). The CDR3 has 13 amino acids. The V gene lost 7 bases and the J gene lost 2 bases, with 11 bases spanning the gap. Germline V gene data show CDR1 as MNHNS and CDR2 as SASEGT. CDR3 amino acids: CASTRQLNTEAFF. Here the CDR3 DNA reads TGTGCCAGCACCCGACAGCTAAACACTGAAGCTTTCTTT.

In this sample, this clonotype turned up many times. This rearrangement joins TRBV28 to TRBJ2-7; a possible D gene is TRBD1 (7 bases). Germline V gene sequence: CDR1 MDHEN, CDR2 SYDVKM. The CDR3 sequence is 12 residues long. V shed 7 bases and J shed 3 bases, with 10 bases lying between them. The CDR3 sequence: CASTRGVYEQYF. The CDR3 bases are TGTGCCAGCACCAGGGGGGTCTACGAGCAGTACTTC.